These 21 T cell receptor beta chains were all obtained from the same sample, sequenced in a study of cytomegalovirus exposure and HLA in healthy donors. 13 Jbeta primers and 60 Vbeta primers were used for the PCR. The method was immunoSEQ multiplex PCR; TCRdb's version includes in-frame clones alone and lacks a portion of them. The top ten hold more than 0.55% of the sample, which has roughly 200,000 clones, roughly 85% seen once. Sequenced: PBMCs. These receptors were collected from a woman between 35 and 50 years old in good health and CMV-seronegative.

The CDR3 sequence is CASSRGTENFYGYTF. CDR3 DNA: TGTGCCAGTAGTCGAGGGACAGAGAACTTTTATGGCTACACCTTC. The J gene is TRBJ1-2, the V gene TRBV19; TRBD1 matches 7 bases. Germline V gene data show CDR1 as LNHDA and CDR2 as SQIVND (reference sequence). The CDR3 loop spans 15 amino acids. The V gene end was trimmed by 5 bases and the J gene end by 5 bases; junction bases not matched to a gene: 11. Together with reference TRBV19 and TRBJ1-2, the CDR3 gives the full variable domain: DGGITQSPKYLFRKEGQNVTLSCEQNLNHDAMYWYRQDPGQGLRLIYYSQIVNDFQKGDIAEGYSVSREKKESFPLTVTSAQKNPTAFYLCASSRGTENFYGYTFGSGTRLTVV.

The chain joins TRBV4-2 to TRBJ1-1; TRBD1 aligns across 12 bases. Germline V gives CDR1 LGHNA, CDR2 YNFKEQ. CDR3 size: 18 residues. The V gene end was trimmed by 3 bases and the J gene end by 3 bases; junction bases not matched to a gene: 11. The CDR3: CASSQGPGTGGVDTEAFF. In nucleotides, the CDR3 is TGTGCCAGCAGCCAGGGGCCGGGGACAGGGGGCGTTGACACTGAAGCTTTCTTT.

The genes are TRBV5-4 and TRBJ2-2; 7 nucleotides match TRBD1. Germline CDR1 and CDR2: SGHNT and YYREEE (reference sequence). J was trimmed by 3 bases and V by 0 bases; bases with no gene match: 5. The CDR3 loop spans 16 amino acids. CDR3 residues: CASSLAAGGYTGELFF. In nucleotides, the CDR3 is TGTGCCAGCAGCTTGGCAGCAGGGGGTTACACCGGGGAGCTGTTTTTT. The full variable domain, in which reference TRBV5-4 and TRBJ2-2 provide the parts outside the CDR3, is ETGVTQSPTHLIKTRGQQVTLRCSSQSGHNTVSWYQQALGQGPQFIFQYYREEENGRGNFPPRFSGLQFPNYSSELNVNALELDDSALYLCASSLAAGGYTGELFFGEGSRLTVL.

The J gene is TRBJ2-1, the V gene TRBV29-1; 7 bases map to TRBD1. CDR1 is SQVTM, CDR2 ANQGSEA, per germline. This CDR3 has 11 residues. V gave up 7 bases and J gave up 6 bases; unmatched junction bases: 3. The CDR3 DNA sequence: TGCAGCGGCGACAGGGTCAATGAGCAGTTCTTC. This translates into CSGDRVNEQFF.

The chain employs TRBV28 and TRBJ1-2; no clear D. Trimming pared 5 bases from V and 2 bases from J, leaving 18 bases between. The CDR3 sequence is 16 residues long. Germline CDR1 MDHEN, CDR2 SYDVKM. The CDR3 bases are TGTGCCAGCAGTCCCACGGGGATCTCTCCCAACTATGGCTACACCTTC. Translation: CASSPTGISPNYGYTF.

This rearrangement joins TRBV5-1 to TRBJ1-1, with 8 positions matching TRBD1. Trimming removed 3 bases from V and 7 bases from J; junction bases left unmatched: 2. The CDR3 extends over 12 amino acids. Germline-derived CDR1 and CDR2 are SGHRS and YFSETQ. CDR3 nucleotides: TGCGCCAGCAGCTCGGACAGGGTTGAAGCTTTCTTT. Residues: CASSSDRVEAFF.

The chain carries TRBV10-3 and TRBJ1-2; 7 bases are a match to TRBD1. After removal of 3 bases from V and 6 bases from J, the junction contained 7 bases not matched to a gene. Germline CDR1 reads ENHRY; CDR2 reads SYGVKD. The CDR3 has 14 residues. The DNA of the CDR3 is TGTGCCATCAGTGACCTACAGGGGAAGGATGGCTACACCTTC. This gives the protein CAISDLQGKDGYTF.

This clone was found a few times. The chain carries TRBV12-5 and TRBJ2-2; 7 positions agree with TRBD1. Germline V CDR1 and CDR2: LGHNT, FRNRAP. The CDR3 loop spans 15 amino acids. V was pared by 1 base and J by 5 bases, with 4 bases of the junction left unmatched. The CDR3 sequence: CASGLGQGGTGELFF. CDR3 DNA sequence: TGTGCTAGTGGTTTGGGACAGGGCGGAACCGGGGAGCTGTTTTTT. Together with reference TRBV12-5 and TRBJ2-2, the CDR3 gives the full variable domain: DARVTQTPRHKVTEMGQEVTMRCQPILGHNTVFWYRQTMMQGLELLAYFRNRAPLDDSGMPKDRFSAEMPDATLATLKIQPSEPRDSAVYFCASGLGQGGTGELFFGEGSRLTVL.

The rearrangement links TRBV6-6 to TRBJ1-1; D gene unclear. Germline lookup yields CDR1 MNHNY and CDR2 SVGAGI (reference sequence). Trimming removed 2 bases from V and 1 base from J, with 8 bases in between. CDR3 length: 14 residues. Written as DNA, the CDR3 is TGTGCCAGCAGTTACATGGCGGGGAACACTGAAGCTTTCTTT. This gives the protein CASSYMAGNTEAFF.

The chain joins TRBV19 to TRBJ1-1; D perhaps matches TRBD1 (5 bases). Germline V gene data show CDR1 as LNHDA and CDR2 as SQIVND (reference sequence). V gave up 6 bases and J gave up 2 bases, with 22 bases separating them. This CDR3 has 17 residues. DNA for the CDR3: TGTGCCAGTAGAGGGTTCAGGGCGGTTTTAAGAAACACTGAAGCTTTCTTT. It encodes CASRGFRAVLRNTEAFF.

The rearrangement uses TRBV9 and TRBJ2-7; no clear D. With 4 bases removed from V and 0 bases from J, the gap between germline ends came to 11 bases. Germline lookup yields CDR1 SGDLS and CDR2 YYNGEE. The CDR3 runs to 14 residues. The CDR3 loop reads CASSPHVPSYEQYF. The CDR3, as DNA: TGTGCCAGCAGCCCACACGTCCCCTCCTACGAGCAGTACTTC.

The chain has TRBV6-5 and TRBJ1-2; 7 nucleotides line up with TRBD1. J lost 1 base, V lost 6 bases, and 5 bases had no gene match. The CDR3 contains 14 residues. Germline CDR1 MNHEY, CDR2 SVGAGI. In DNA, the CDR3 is TGTGCCAGCAGGGTCCCAGGGGGTAACTATGGCTACACCTTC. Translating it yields CASRVPGGNYGYTF.

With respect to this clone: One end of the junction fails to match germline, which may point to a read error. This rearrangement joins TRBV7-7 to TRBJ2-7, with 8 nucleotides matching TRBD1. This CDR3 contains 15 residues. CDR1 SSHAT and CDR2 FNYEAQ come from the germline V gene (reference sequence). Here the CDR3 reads CASSLSRTGPYEQYF. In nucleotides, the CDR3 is TGTGCTAGCAGCTTAAGTCGGACAGGGCCCTACGAGCAGTACTTC.

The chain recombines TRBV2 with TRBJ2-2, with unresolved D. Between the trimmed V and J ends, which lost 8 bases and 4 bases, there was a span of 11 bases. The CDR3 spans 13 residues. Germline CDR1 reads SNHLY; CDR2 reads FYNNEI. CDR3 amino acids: CASHYRPTGELFF. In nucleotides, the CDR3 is TGTGCCAGCCACTATCGACCCACCGGGGAGCTGTTTTTT.

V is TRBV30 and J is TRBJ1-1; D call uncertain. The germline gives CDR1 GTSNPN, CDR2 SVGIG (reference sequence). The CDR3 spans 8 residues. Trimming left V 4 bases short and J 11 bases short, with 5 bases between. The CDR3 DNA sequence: TGTGCCTGGAACAACGCTTTCTTT. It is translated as CAWNNAFF.

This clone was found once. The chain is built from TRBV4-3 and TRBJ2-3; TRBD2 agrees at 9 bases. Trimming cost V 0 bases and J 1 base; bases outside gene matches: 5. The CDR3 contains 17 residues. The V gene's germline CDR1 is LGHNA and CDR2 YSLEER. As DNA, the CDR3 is TGCGCCAGCAGCCAAGATGCGCCTAGCGGGGGCACAGATACGCAGTATTTT. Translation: CASSQDAPSGGTDTQYF.

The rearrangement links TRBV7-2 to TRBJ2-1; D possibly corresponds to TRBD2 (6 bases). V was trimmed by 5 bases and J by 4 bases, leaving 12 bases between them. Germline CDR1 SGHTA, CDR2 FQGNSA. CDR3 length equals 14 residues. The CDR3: CASSGGDHYNEQFF. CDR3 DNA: TGTGCCAGCAGCGGCGGGGACCATTACAATGAGCAGTTCTTC.

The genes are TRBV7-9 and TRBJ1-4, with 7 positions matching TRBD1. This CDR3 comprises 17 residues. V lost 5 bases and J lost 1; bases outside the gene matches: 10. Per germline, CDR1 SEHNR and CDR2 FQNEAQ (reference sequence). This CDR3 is CASSDGQEQRTNEKLFF. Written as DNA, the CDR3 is TGTGCCAGCAGCGATGGACAGGAGCAGAGAACTAATGAAAAACTGTTTTTT.

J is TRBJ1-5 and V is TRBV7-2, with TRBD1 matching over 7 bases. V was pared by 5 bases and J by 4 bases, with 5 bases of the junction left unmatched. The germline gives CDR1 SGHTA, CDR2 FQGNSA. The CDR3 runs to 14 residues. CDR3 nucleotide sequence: TGTGCCAGCAGCCAGACAGGGCGGAATCAGCCCCAGCATTTT. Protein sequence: CASSQTGRNQPQHF.

This CDR3 reads CASSVTGFSNQPQHF. The CDR3 region has the DNA TGTGCCAGCAGCGTAACCGGGTTTAGCAATCAGCCCCAGCATTTT. This chain links TRBV9 with TRBJ1-5, with D hard to call. CDR1 and CDR2 from the germline V gene are SGDLS and YYNGEE. The length of the CDR3 is 15 residues. Trimming pared 1 base from V and 0 bases from J, leaving 8 bases between.

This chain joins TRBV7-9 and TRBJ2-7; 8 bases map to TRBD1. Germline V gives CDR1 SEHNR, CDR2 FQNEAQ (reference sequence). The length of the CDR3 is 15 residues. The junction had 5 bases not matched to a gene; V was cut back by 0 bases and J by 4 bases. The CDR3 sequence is CASSLARTGRYEQYF. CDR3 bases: TGTGCCAGCAGCTTAGCCAGGACAGGGAGGTACGAGCAGTACTTC.